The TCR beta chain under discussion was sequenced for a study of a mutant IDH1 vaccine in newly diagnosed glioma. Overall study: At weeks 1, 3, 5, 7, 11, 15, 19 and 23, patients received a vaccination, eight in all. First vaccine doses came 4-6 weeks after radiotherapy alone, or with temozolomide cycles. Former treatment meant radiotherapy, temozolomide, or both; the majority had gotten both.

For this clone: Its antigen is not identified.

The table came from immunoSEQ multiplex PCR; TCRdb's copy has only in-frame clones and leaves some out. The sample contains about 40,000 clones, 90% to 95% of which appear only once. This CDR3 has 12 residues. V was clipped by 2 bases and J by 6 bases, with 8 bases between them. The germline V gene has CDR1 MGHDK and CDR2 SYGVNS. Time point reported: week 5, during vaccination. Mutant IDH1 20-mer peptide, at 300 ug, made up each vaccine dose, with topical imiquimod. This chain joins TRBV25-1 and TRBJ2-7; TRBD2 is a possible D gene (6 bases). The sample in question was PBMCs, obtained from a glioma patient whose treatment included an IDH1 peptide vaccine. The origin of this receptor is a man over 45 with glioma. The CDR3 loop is CASSEGGFEQYF. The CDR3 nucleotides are TGTGCCAGCAGTGAAGGAGGGTTCGAGCAGTACTTC.